These 32 T cell receptor beta chains were sequenced from one sample in a study of shared clonotypes between healthy human individuals (TCRdb year 2020). Library method: the immunoSEQ multiplex PCR assay. TCRdb holds this immuneACCESS table with in-frame rearrangements only. Some clones are missing; in checked studies, unresolved V genes explain under half, and the rest has no known cause. Within this sample are about 2.4 million clones, with about 92% of them counted one time only. About 0.13% of the sample is taken by the ten largest. What was sequenced was naive CD4+ T cells sorted from blood. Read against the paper, the sample's cell subset or site label means: CD45RA+ positively selected. The receptors shown here come from a man aged 18 to 30 in good health.

The CDR3 coding sequence is TGCGCCAGCGGCGGACCGGGGCGGGACACCGGGGAGCTGTTTTTT. This gives the protein CASGGPGRDTGELFF. This chain joins TRBV5-1 and TRBJ2-2, with D possibly called TRBD1 or TRBD2 (5 bases each). CDR1 and CDR2 from the germline V gene are SGHRS and YFSETQ. Trimming took 7 bases from V and 3 from J, leaving 16 bases between them. This CDR3 spans 15 amino acids.

CDR3 in amino acids: CASSLYVAPRPNEQFF. The CDR3 DNA reads TGTGCCAGCAGCTTATATGTGGCGCCGCGGCCCAATGAGCAGTTCTTC. This sequence joins TRBV7-9 and TRBJ2-1; D remains ambiguous. The germline V and J ends were trimmed by 2 bases and 6 bases, with 17 bases remaining between them. CDR1 and CDR2 (germline): SEHNR, FQNEAQ (reference sequence). The CDR3 covers 16 residues.

The V gene is TRBV30, the J gene TRBJ1-4; D may be TRBD1 (6 bases). Per the germline V gene, CDR1 is GTSNPN and CDR2 is SVGIG (reference sequence). The CDR3 runs 15 residues. The CDR3 sequence is CAWGAGSTTNEKLFF. CDR3 nucleotide sequence: TGTGCTTGGGGGGCAGGGAGTACAACTAATGAAAAACTGTTTTTT.

The rearrangement joins TRBV6-1 to TRBJ1-1; TRBD1 might be the D (5 bases). The CDR3 extends over 14 amino acids. Trimming shortened V by 6 bases and J by 5 bases, and 16 bases separated the two germline ends. Germline V CDR1 and CDR2: MNHNS, SASEGT. CDR3 coding DNA: TGTGCCAGCAGAAGGCAGACGCCAGGGACTGAAGCTTTCTTT. Translated: CASRRQTPGTEAFF.

This chain links TRBV6-5 with TRBJ2-5, with TRBD1 identical over 11 bases. Trimming removed 6 bases from V and 2 bases from J; junction bases left unmatched: 5. The V gene's germline CDR1 is MNHEY and CDR2 SVGAGI. The CDR3 length is 15 residues. CDR3 DNA sequence: TGTGCCAGCAGCTCTTGGGACAGGGGGCAAGAGACCCAGTACTTC. Amino acids: CASSSWDRGQETQYF.

J is TRBJ2-5 and V is TRBV9, with TRBD2 identical over 9 bases. V shed 1 base, J shed 2 bases, and the junction held 9 bases outside the gene matches. Germline CDR1 and CDR2: SGDLS and YYNGEE. The CDR3 sequence is 17 residues long. In nucleotides, the CDR3 is TGTGCCAGCAGCGTATATGGCGGGGGGGCCCAACAAGAGACCCAGTACTTC. Translating gives CASSVYGGGAQQETQYF.

As regards this clone: Distinct nucleotide sequences in the sample also encode this CDR3. The V gene is TRBV5-1, the J gene TRBJ2-7; 8 bases align to TRBD1. CDR1 and CDR2 from the germline V gene are SGHRS and YFSETQ. With 4 bases clipped from V and 2 bases from J, the junction kept 5 bases outside the gene matches. The CDR3 extends over 14 amino acids. CDR3 loop: CASSTRTGPYEQYF. For the CDR3, the DNA is TGCGCCAGCAGCACCCGGACAGGGCCCTACGAGCAGTACTTC.

The chain is built from TRBV30 and TRBJ1-2; D gene unclear. The CDR3 length is 11 residues. The V and J ends lost 4 bases and 4 bases respectively, with 7 bases between them. The germline gives CDR1 GTSNPN, CDR2 SVGIG (reference sequence). The CDR3 region is CAWTTGYGYTF. DNA of the CDR3: TGTGCCTGGACCACGGGCTATGGCTACACCTTC.

The chain is built from TRBV5-1 and TRBJ2-7; 12 nucleotides align to TRBD2. The CDR3 has 13 residues. CDR1 and CDR2 from the germline V gene are SGHRS and YFSETQ. V shed 8 bases, J shed 6 bases, and the junction held 6 bases outside the gene matches. CDR3 region: CASTLAGGPEQYF. As DNA, the CDR3 is TGCGCCAGTACACTAGCGGGGGGCCCCGAGCAGTACTTC.

The chain employs TRBV30 and TRBJ2-2; D remains ambiguous. Trimming took off 7 bases at V and 1 base at J, with 13 bases between the two ends. The CDR3 extends over 14 amino acids. CDR1 GTSNPN and CDR2 SVGIG come from the germline V gene (reference sequence). In DNA form, the CDR3 reads TGTGCCTCCATGGCAGGATTGAACACCGGGGAGCTGTTTTTT. It translates to CASMAGLNTGELFF.

V gene TRBV19 combines with J gene TRBJ2-5; no clear D gene. Trimming removed 4 bases from V and 1 base from J, with 10 bases in between. Germline V lookup: CDR1 LNHDA, CDR2 SQIVND (reference sequence). CDR3 length equals 14 residues. In nucleotides, the CDR3 is TGTGCCAGTAGTAAGGGTTTCCTCCAAGAGACCCAGTACTTC. Translating gives CASSKGFLQETQYF.

Worth noting for this clone: The junction and the germline gene differ at one end; a read error may be behind it. The chain's CDR3 is CASSLGSGPEETQYF. For the CDR3, the DNA is TGTGCTAGCAGCTTAGGGTCAGGGCCTGAAGAGACCCAGTACTTC. The V gene is TRBV7-7, the J gene TRBJ2-5; maybe TRBD1 (5 bases). Germline-derived CDR1 and CDR2 are SSHAT and FNYEAQ (reference sequence). The CDR3 sequence is 15 residues long.

This chain uses TRBV28 with TRBJ1-1, with no clear D. Germline assignment: CDR1 MDHEN and CDR2 SYDVKM. CDR3 length: 15 residues. Trimming stripped 3 bases from V and 0 bases from J, with 11 bases between. The chain's CDR3 is CASSFSRGLNTEAFF. The DNA of the CDR3 is TGTGCCAGCAGTTTTTCCCGGGGTCTGAACACTGAAGCTTTCTTT.

V and J are TRBV10-3 and TRBJ1-1, with TRBD1 as a possible D gene (5 bases). Deletions cut 10 bases from V and 0 bases from J, with 12 bases between. Germline V gene data show CDR1 as ENHRY and CDR2 as SYGVKD. This CDR3 contains 13 residues. The chain's CDR3 is CATCRQLNTEAFF. CDR3 DNA: TGTGCCACCTGTCGACAGCTGAACACTGAAGCTTTCTTT.

This clone occurred once. Within the sample, other DNA sequences also encode this same CDR3. The chain uses TRBV5-1 and TRBJ2-7; D possibly matches TRBD1 or TRBD2 (5 bases each). The CDR3 has 15 residues. Germline V CDR1 and CDR2: SGHRS, YFSETQ. The V gene lost 3 bases and the J gene lost 0 bases, with 13 bases spanning the gap. CDR3 protein: CASSSGTASSYEQYF. The CDR3 DNA reads TGCGCCAGCAGCTCCGGGACGGCGAGCTCCTACGAGCAGTACTTC.

The chain links TRBV11-3 to TRBJ2-1, with D possibly TRBD2 on 7 matching bases. Germline V gives CDR1 SGHNT, CDR2 YENEEA. Trimming cost V 1 base and J 1 base, with 11 bases left between them. CDR3 length equals 16 residues. This CDR3 reads CASSLAGGLSYNEQFF. The CDR3 DNA reads TGTGCCAGCAGCTTAGCCGGGGGGCTATCCTACAATGAGCAGTTCTTC.

The gene calls are TRBV4-3 and TRBJ2-7, with 7 bases matching TRBD2. CDR1 is LGHNA and CDR2 is YSLEER in the germline V gene. The CDR3 loop spans 14 amino acids. The junction had 9 bases not matched to a gene; V was cut back by 4 bases and J by 6 bases. As DNA, the CDR3 is TGCGCCAGCAGCCTCCGGACTAGTTTGACCGAGCAGTACTTC. Protein sequence: CASSLRTSLTEQYF.

A single count supports this clone. The genes are TRBV11-2 and TRBJ1-1; 7 nucleotides match TRBD1. After removal of 5 bases from V and 1 base from J, the junction contained 7 bases not matched to a gene. CDR3 length: 15 residues. Germline CDR1 is SGHAT and CDR2 is FQNNGV. CDR3 sequence (DNA): TGTGCCAGCAGCCCTGGACAGGTCGGGAACACTGAAGCTTTCTTT. This translates into CASSPGQVGNTEAFF.

This chain joins TRBV25-1 and TRBJ1-5; weak D call: TRBD1 (5 bases). The V gene's germline CDR1 is MGHDK and CDR2 SYGVNS. The CDR3 is 15 amino acids. V lost 3 bases and J 0 bases, leaving 9 bases between the germline ends. The CDR3 DNA follows: TGTGCCAGCAGTGAGATGGGGGGTAGCAATCAGCCCCAGCATTTT. Translating it yields CASSEMGGSNQPQHF.

V gene TRBV28 combines with J gene TRBJ2-5; 8 nucleotides line up with TRBD1. Per the germline V gene, CDR1 is MDHEN and CDR2 is SYDVKM. The CDR3 contains 17 residues. With 5 bases clipped from V and 10 bases from J, the junction kept 21 bases outside the gene matches. CDR3 sequence reads: CASSGDLGTGRWEGQYF. The CDR3 coding sequence is TGTGCCAGCAGTGGCGACCTCGGGACAGGAAGATGGGAAGGCCAGTACTTC. The whole variable domain, remainder taken from reference TRBV28 and TRBJ2-5, is DVKVTQSSRYLVKRTGEKVFLECVQDMDHENMFWYRQDPGLGLRLIYFSYDVKMKEKGDIPEGYSVSREKKERFSLILESASTNQTSMYLCASSGDLGTGRWEGQYFGPGTRLLVL.

The chain couples TRBV27 to TRBJ2-1; 12 bases fit TRBD2. V dropped 2 bases and J dropped 8; count of bases not matched to a gene: 4. Germline loops: CDR1 MNHEY, CDR2 SMNVEV (reference sequence). This CDR3 region has 15 residues. CDR3 in DNA: TGTGCCAGCAGTTTAGCTAGCGGGGGGGCCTATGAGCAGTTCTTC. Translated: CASSLASGGAYEQFF.

This clone came up once. The chain uses TRBV2 and TRBJ2-5; TRBD1 matches at 7 bases. J gave up 5 bases and V 7 bases, and 10 bases lay outside the gene matches. The germline V gene encodes CDR1 SNHLY and CDR2 FYNNEI. The CDR3 is 14 amino acids. The CDR3 sequence: CASIDGRGLETQYF. The CDR3 nucleotides are TGTGCCAGCATAGACGGCAGGGGGTTGGAGACCCAGTACTTC.

The chain recombines TRBV2 with TRBJ2-3, with TRBD2 as a possible D gene (6 bases). The V gene lost 0 bases and the J gene lost 6 bases, with 10 bases spanning the gap. CDR1 is SNHLY, CDR2 FYNNEI, per germline. This CDR3 region has 14 residues. The DNA for the CDR3 is TGTGCCAGCAGTGAAGCGGGAGGCGGTGATACGCAGTATTTT. It is translated as CASSEAGGGDTQYF.

The chain employs TRBV27 and TRBJ2-6; a possible D gene is TRBD1 (6 bases). Germline CDR1 reads MNHEY; CDR2 reads SMNVEV (reference sequence). The CDR3 loop spans 17 amino acids. The V gene lost 2 bases and the J gene lost 0 bases, with 11 bases spanning the gap. CDR3 sequence (DNA): TGTGCCAGCAGTTTAAAACAGGGAATCTCTGGGGCCAACGTCCTGACTTTC. Translation: CASSLKQGISGANVLTF.

This clone was counted only a few times. The J gene is TRBJ1-1, the V gene TRBV2; D is possibly TRBD1 (5 bases). The CDR3 length is 15 residues. Trimming took 6 bases from V and 1 from J, leaving 15 bases between them. Germline loops: CDR1 SNHLY, CDR2 FYNNEI. Written as DNA, the CDR3 is TGTGCCAGCAGCCCTGACAGAAACTCGAACACTGAAGCTTTCTTT. Translating gives CASSPDRNSNTEAFF.

This clone was detected once. This sample includes further DNA sequences coding for the same CDR3. CDR3 DNA sequence: TGTGCCAGCAGCGTAGGAGGACTAGCGGGAGGCGTCACCGGGGAGCTGTTTTTT. Protein sequence: CASSVGGLAGGVTGELFF. The rearrangement joins TRBV9 to TRBJ2-2, with 14 bases that match TRBD2. This CDR3 is built from 18 residues. With 0 bases clipped from V and 4 bases from J, the junction kept 5 bases outside the gene matches. Germline loops: CDR1 SGDLS, CDR2 YYNGEE.

The rearrangement links TRBV5-5 to TRBJ2-3, with TRBD2 as a possible D gene (6 bases). V shed 3 bases and J shed 2 bases, with 7 bases lying between them. Per germline, CDR1 SGHKS and CDR2 YYEKEE (reference sequence). The CDR3 spans 13 residues. Written as DNA, the CDR3 is TGTGCCAGCAGCTGGACTACCACAGATACGCAGTATTTT. This sequence encodes CASSWTTTDTQYF. Drawing the rest from reference TRBV5-5 and TRBJ2-3, the complete variable domain is DAGVTQSPTHLIKTRGQQVTLRCSPISGHKSVSWYQQVLGQGPQFIFQYYEKEERGRGNFPDRFSARQFPNYSSELNVNALLLGDSALYLCASSWTTTDTQYFGPGTRLTVL.

The V and J genes are TRBV2 and TRBJ2-2; 13 bases are shared with TRBD2. This CDR3 comprises 15 residues. The V gene's germline CDR1 is SNHLY and CDR2 FYNNEI. Trimming removed 6 bases from V and 4 bases from J; junction bases left unmatched: 2. The CDR3 is CASRGLAGVTGELFF. CDR3 sequence (DNA): TGTGCCAGCAGAGGACTAGCGGGAGTCACCGGGGAGCTGTTTTTT.

This chain uses TRBV7-9 with TRBJ2-7; 10 nucleotides agree with TRBD1. The CDR3 runs to 16 residues. J gave up 4 bases and V 4 bases, and 10 bases lay outside the gene matches. Germline V CDR1 and CDR2: SEHNR, FQNEAQ (reference sequence). CDR3 amino acids: CASSSKRGGQGYEQYF. CDR3 sequence (DNA): TGTGCCAGCAGCTCCAAAAGGGGGGGACAGGGGTACGAGCAGTACTTC.

The chain uses TRBV10-3 and TRBJ1-6; TRBD1 is a possible D gene (5 bases). V was pared by 9 bases and J by 5 bases, with 14 bases between. Germline V gene data show CDR1 as ENHRY and CDR2 as SYGVKD. The CDR3 has 14 residues. In DNA form, the CDR3 reads TGTGCCATGGTTACGGGGGTTAATAATTCACCCCTCCACTTT. Translation: CAMVTGVNNSPLHF.

Concerning this clone: This CDR3 is also generated by other DNA sequences in the sample. V gene TRBV6-1 combines with J gene TRBJ1-2; 7 bases line up with TRBD1. The V and J ends lost 2 bases and 6 bases, in that order; junction bases with no gene match: 3. Looked up from germline, CDR1 is MNHNS and CDR2 is SASEGT. CDR3 length: 13 amino acids. The CDR3 loop is CASSERGGNGYTF. The CDR3 DNA follows: TGTGCCAGCAGTGAAAGAGGGGGCAATGGCTACACCTTC.

The chain is built from TRBV15 and TRBJ1-1; 9 bases match TRBD1. This CDR3 spans 15 amino acids. The V gene end was trimmed by 0 bases and the J gene end by 1 base; junction bases not matched to a gene: 0. Per the germline V gene, CDR1 is LNHNV and CDR2 is YYDKDF (reference sequence). The chain's CDR3 is CATSREQGANTEAFF. CDR3 coding DNA: TGTGCCACCAGCAGAGAACAGGGGGCGAACACTGAAGCTTTCTTT.